The 3 T cell receptor beta chains reported below all come from one sample, sequenced in a study of cytomegalovirus exposure and HLA in healthy donors. PCR employed 60 Vbeta and 13 Jbeta primers. Repertoires were generated with immunoSEQ multiplex PCR, while TCRdb's copy carries only in-frame clones and drops some. The listing records 100,000 to 150,000 clones. Sequenced input: PBMCs. Source of these receptors: a man between 18 and 29 years old in good health and CMV-seronegative.

The chain has TRBV6-5 and TRBJ1-5; 8 bases agree with TRBD1. Per the germline V gene, CDR1 is MNHEY and CDR2 is SVGAGI. The CDR3 is 15 residues long. With 0 bases clipped from V and 4 bases from J, the junction kept 2 bases outside the gene matches. The CDR3 reads CASSYSTGANQPQHF. CDR3 in DNA: TGTGCCAGCAGTTACTCGACAGGGGCAAATCAGCCCCAGCATTTT.

The chain employs TRBV28 and TRBJ1-6, with D possibly matching TRBD1 (6 bases). This CDR3 is 15 amino acids long. From germline, CDR1 is MDHEN and CDR2 SYDVKM. The V end lost 7 bases, the J end lost 7 bases, and 17 bases lay between the germline ends. This CDR3 reads CASIDRRGENSPLHF. The DNA for the CDR3 is TGTGCCAGCATCGACAGGCGGGGGGAGAATTCACCCCTCCACTTT.

The rearrangement uses TRBV5-6 and TRBJ2-3; TRBD1 might be the D (6 bases). CDR1 SGHDT and CDR2 YYEEEE come from the germline V gene. Trimming pared 6 bases from V and 4 bases from J, leaving 9 bases between. The length of the CDR3 is 12 residues. DNA for the CDR3: TGTGCCAGCAATAGGGGGTCAGATACGCAGTATTTT. Amino acid sequence: CASNRGSDTQYF.